The 23 T cell receptor beta chains below come from one sample, sequenced in a study of identifying expanded T cells in peripheral blood. Assay used: immunoSEQ multiplex PCR; TCRdb lists only in-frame clones, some missing. The sample holds about 100,000 clones, about 87% seen once. The sample taken for sequencing was blood. Receptors were obtained from a person between 18 and 75 years old in good health.

The V call is TRBV11-2, the J call TRBJ1-2; D may be TRBD1 (6 bases). Germline V CDR1 and CDR2: SGHAT, FQNNGV. The length of the CDR3 is 15 residues. V gave up 5 bases and J gave up 7 bases, with 20 bases separating them. The CDR3 DNA reads as TGTGCCAGCAGCATCCCTGGGGGGGCAGGCGTTGGCTACACCTTC. As protein: CASSIPGGAGVGYTF.

With regard to this clone: An end of the junction does not agree with germline; a read error may underlie this. The genes are TRBV6-6 and TRBJ2-3, with 11 bases aligning to TRBD1. The CDR3 consists of 12 residues. Germline-derived CDR1 and CDR2 are MNHNY and SVGAGI (reference sequence). The CDR3 DNA reads as TGTGCCAGCAGTTATGGGACAGGGGGTGAGGATTTT. It translates to CASSYGTGGEDF.

The V gene is TRBV4-2, the J gene TRBJ1-1, with 10 bases that match TRBD1. The germline V gene encodes CDR1 LGHNA and CDR2 YNFKEQ. Trimming took 2 bases from V and 0 from J; bases not matched to a gene: 6. The CDR3 contains 17 residues. CDR3 coding DNA: TGTGCCAGCAGCCAACCGCCGGGACAGGGGCTGAACACTGAAGCTTTCTTT. Protein sequence: CASSQPPGQGLNTEAFF.

This rearrangement joins TRBV4-2 to TRBJ2-7; the D gene is possibly TRBD2 (6 bases). CDR3 length: 16 residues. The V end was cut by 3 bases, the J end by 4 bases, with 19 bases between. The V gene's germline CDR1 is LGHNA and CDR2 YNFKEQ. In DNA, the CDR3 is TGTGCCAGCAGCCAGATAGCGGAAGGAATGGGATACGAGCAGTACTTC. Translating it yields CASSQIAEGMGYEQYF.

This chain links TRBV4-2 with TRBJ2-1, with 16 bases matching TRBD2. Per germline, CDR1 LGHNA and CDR2 YNFKEQ. J lost 2 bases, V lost 4 bases, and 2 bases had no gene match. The CDR3 sequence is 17 residues long. CDR3 amino acids: CASSPGTSGGAYNEQFF. In DNA, the CDR3 is TGTGCCAGCAGCCCCGGGACTAGCGGGGGGGCCTACAATGAGCAGTTCTTC.

V and J are TRBV10-1 and TRBJ1-5; the match to TRBD1 covers 8 bases. Germline CDR1 WNHNN, CDR2 SYGVQD (reference sequence). CDR3 size: 15 residues. Trimming took 6 bases from V and 6 from J; bases not matched to a gene: 10. Written as DNA, the CDR3 is TGCGCCAGCAGAGCCGGACAGGGAGGGACTCAGCCCCAGCATTTT. Translated: CASRAGQGGTQPQHF.

This chain connects TRBV7-2 to TRBJ2-7, with D perhaps matching TRBD1 or TRBD2 (6 bases each). The CDR3 has 14 amino acids. Trimming shortened V by 5 bases and J by 2 bases, and 13 bases separated the two germline ends. Germline CDR1 SGHTA, CDR2 FQGNSA. The CDR3 DNA follows: TGTGCCAGCAGCCGGGGGCAGGATCCCTACGAGCAGTACTTC. Its translation: CASSRGQDPYEQYF.

This chain links TRBV7-7 with TRBJ2-2; 7 bases match TRBD1. Germline trimming cut 5 bases from V and 8 bases from J; bases unmatched to any gene: 8. The CDR3 consists of 14 residues. Germline CDR1 is SSHAT and CDR2 is FNYEAQ (reference sequence). CDR3 in DNA: TGTGCCAGCAGCCCCACAGGGGCAAGGGGGGAGCTGTTTTTT. This sequence encodes CASSPTGARGELFF.

The rearrangement joins TRBV7-2 to TRBJ1-1; D not certain. The germline gives CDR1 SGHTA, CDR2 FQGNSA. The V gene lost 2 bases and the J gene lost 1 base, with 11 bases spanning the gap. There are 15 residues in the CDR3. The CDR3 loop reads CASSLWSSENTEAFF. The CDR3 DNA follows: TGTGCCAGCAGCTTATGGTCCAGTGAGAACACTGAAGCTTTCTTT.

This clone was recorded only once. The chain joins TRBV4-1 to TRBJ1-1; D uncertain. Germline V CDR1 and CDR2: MGHRA, YSYEKL. V lost 4 bases, J lost 8 bases, and 8 bases lay in between. CDR3 length: 11 residues. CDR3 loop: CASSLTGEAFF. CDR3 nucleotide sequence: TGCGCCAGCAGCCTTACCGGAGAAGCTTTCTTT.

The rearrangement joins TRBV9 to TRBJ1-1; TRBD1 agrees at 7 bases. This CDR3 is built from 16 residues. Per the germline V gene, CDR1 is SGDLS and CDR2 is YYNGEE. V lost 2 bases, J lost 0 bases, and 7 bases stayed unmatched. CDR3 sequence: CASSVARDSMNTEAFF. In nucleotides, the CDR3 is TGTGCCAGCAGCGTTGCCCGGGACAGCATGAACACTGAAGCTTTCTTT.

This clone was found once. The chain carries TRBV6-6 and TRBJ1-1; D not certain. The CDR3 is 12 amino acids. Trimming took 6 bases from V and 3 from J, leaving 8 bases between them. Looked up from germline, CDR1 is MNHNY and CDR2 is SVGAGI (reference sequence). Here the CDR3 reads CASSTEDTEAFF. The CDR3 DNA reads TGTGCCAGCAGCACCGAGGACACTGAAGCTTTCTTT.

This clone was detected only a few times. The chain couples TRBV12-5 to TRBJ2-5, with 7 positions matching TRBD2. This CDR3 has 14 residues. Germline loops: CDR1 LGHNT, CDR2 FRNRAP. Trimming removed 0 bases from V and 4 bases from J; junction bases left unmatched: 2. CDR3 in DNA: TGTGCTAGTGGTTTGGTGGGAGGGCTAGAGACCCAGTACTTC. Its translation is CASGLVGGLETQYF.

The genes are TRBV7-3 and TRBJ1-2; a possible D gene is TRBD1 (5 bases). Germline CDR1 SGHTA, CDR2 FQGTGA. This CDR3 region has 16 residues. V was clipped by 1 base and J by 2 bases, with 14 bases between them. CDR3 nucleotide sequence: TGTGCCAGCAGCTTAATGTTGACAGCGATAAACTATGGCTACACCTTC. This sequence encodes CASSLMLTAINYGYTF.

V usage is TRBV7-9 and J usage is TRBJ2-1; TRBD2 agrees at 7 bases. The CDR3 loop spans 15 amino acids. Germline V CDR1 and CDR2: SEHNR, FQNEAQ (reference sequence). The ends lost 6 bases at V and 0 bases at J; junction bases unmatched: 5. CDR3 nucleotide sequence: TGTGCCAGCAGTGAGCGCGGGAGCTCCTACAATGAGCAGTTCTTC. Encoded protein: CASSERGSSYNEQFF.

The chain couples TRBV27 to TRBJ2-7, with 7 positions matching TRBD1. V lost 2 bases and J lost 2; bases outside the gene matches: 0. There are 13 residues in the CDR3. The germline V gene has CDR1 MNHEY and CDR2 SMNVEV (reference sequence). The CDR3, as DNA: TGTGCCAGCAGTTTAACAGGGGCCTACGAGCAGTACTTC. This gives the protein CASSLTGAYEQYF.

V gene TRBV27 combines with J gene TRBJ1-1; no clear D. With 8 bases removed from V and 1 base from J, the gap between germline ends came to 8 bases. The CDR3 spans 12 residues. Germline lookup yields CDR1 MNHEY and CDR2 SMNVEV (reference sequence). CDR3 in amino acids: CASYTRNTEAFF. CDR3 nucleotide sequence: TGTGCCAGCTACACTCGGAACACTGAAGCTTTCTTT.

The chain couples TRBV6-5 to TRBJ2-7; 10 positions match TRBD1. Germline lookup yields CDR1 MNHEY and CDR2 SVGAGI. The CDR3 loop spans 15 amino acids. V lost 5 bases to trimming and J lost 5 bases; unmatched junction nucleotides: 9. The chain's CDR3 is CASSPGTGAVDEQYF. CDR3 nucleotide sequence: TGTGCCAGCAGTCCCGGGACAGGGGCAGTCGACGAGCAGTACTTC.

J is TRBJ1-6 and V is TRBV9; TRBD1 matches at 7 bases. The CDR3 extends over 17 amino acids. The V gene end was trimmed by 3 bases and the J gene end by 7 bases; junction bases not matched to a gene: 13. Germline CDR1 SGDLS, CDR2 YYNGEE. CDR3: CASSAPRTGSLNSPLHF. Written as DNA, the CDR3 is TGTGCCAGCAGCGCTCCCCGGACAGGATCCTTGAATTCACCCCTCCACTTT.

This clone was counted only a few times. This sequence joins TRBV14 and TRBJ1-2, with no clear D. The V end was cut by 1 base, the J end by 7 bases, with 4 bases between. The CDR3 is made up of 11 amino acids. The germline V gene has CDR1 SGHDN and CDR2 FVKESK. DNA of the CDR3: TGTGCCAGCAGCCAAGGAACTGGCTACACCTTC. It is translated as CASSQGTGYTF.

DNA of the CDR3: TGTGCCAGCAGCTTACGGGATAGCAATCAGCCCCAGCATTTT. Translating it yields CASSLRDSNQPQHF. The chain recombines TRBV13 with TRBJ1-5; D is unclear. CDR1 PRHDT and CDR2 FYEKMQ come from the germline V gene (reference sequence). The CDR3 covers 14 residues. The V gene lost 2 bases and the J gene lost 0 bases, with 5 bases spanning the gap.

The DNA for the CDR3 is TGTGCCAGCAGCGCACGGGACGACCGCTCTGGAAACACCATATATTTT. Residues: CASSARDDRSGNTIYF. This chain links TRBV7-9 with TRBJ1-3, with D tentatively TRBD1 (5 bases). Germline values: CDR1 SEHNR, CDR2 FQNEAQ (reference sequence). Trimming took off 5 bases at V and 0 bases at J, with 14 bases between the two ends. The CDR3 loop spans 16 amino acids.

This clone has only one observation. The rearrangement links TRBV9 to TRBJ2-1; maybe TRBD1 (5 bases). Trimming left V 0 bases short and J 4 bases short, with 11 bases between. Germline V gene sequence: CDR1 SGDLS, CDR2 YYNGEE. This CDR3 has 15 amino acids. CDR3 sequence reads: CASSVEGQTYNEQFF. CDR3 sequence (DNA): TGTGCCAGCAGCGTAGAGGGGCAGACATACAATGAGCAGTTCTTC.